One sample yielded the 28 T cell receptor beta chains listed below, sequenced in a study of T-cell reconstitution after alpha-beta-depleted transplantation in children. Unique molecular identifiers were incorporated into the prepared TCRbeta library. Using its own MiXCR run on the PCR reads, TCRdb lists one record per CDR3 protein. The table records around 94,000 distinct CDR3 sequences, 7.5% to 9% of them present only once. The sample in question was PBMCs, obtained before TCRalphabeta/CD19-depleted stem cell transplant. These receptors were taken from a boy younger than 10 with acute lymphoblastic leukemia, due to receive a stem cell transplant.

This clonotype was seen many times. V is TRBV9 and J is TRBJ2-5; D call uncertain. This CDR3 spans 13 amino acids. The ends were cut back, 4 bases at V and 1 base at J, with 8 bases in the middle. CDR1 is SGDLS, CDR2 YYNGEE, per germline. DNA for the CDR3: TGTGCCAGCAGCCCCAACCCCCAAGAGACCCAGTACTTC. The encoded protein is CASSPNPQETQYF.

This clonotype turned up a few times. This chain uses TRBV20-1 with TRBJ2-3; unclear D gene. CDR1 is DFQATT and CDR2 is SNEGSKA in the germline V gene (reference sequence). The V end lost 3 bases, the J end lost 5 bases, and 12 bases lay between the germline ends. The CDR3 totals 13 residues. The CDR3 here is CSARYWGRDTQYF. CDR3 bases: TGCAGTGCTAGGTATTGGGGAAGAGATACGCAGTATTTT.

This clonotype showed up many times. The chain employs TRBV27 and TRBJ2-1, with TRBD1 matching 9 bases. Germline V gene lookup returns CDR1 MNHEY and CDR2 SMNVEV (reference sequence). Trimming cost V 3 bases and J 4 bases; bases outside gene matches: 7. The CDR3 is made up of 16 amino acids. The CDR3 DNA follows: TGTGCCAGCAGTTTGGACGGGACAGGGCCTTACAATGAGCAGTTCTTC. Translation gives CASSLDGTGPYNEQFF.

In its sample, this clonotype was seen many times. The V and J genes are TRBV10-2 and TRBJ2-7; the D gene is possibly TRBD2 (6 bases). Germline CDR1 and CDR2: WSHSY and SAAADI. The CDR3 is 15 residues long. The ends were cut back, 0 bases at V and 7 bases at J, with 16 bases in the middle. CDR3 bases: TGCGCCAGCAGTGAGTCAAGCCTAGCGTCCCGGGAGCAGTACTTC. Protein: CASSESSLASREQYF.

This clonotype was found many times. The chain couples TRBV7-9 to TRBJ2-5, with 11 nucleotides matching TRBD1. CDR1 is SEHNR, CDR2 FQNEAQ, per germline (reference sequence). This CDR3 contains 14 residues. J gave up 5 bases and V 4 bases, and 3 bases lay outside the gene matches. CDR3 sequence reads: CASSWTGGLETQYF. CDR3 nucleotide sequence: TGTGCCAGCAGCTGGACAGGGGGCCTGGAGACCCAGTACTTC.

This clonotype has ten or more counts. V usage is TRBV4-1 and J usage is TRBJ2-1; 8 bases map to TRBD1. Germline values: CDR1 MGHRA, CDR2 YSYEKL. Trimming at V came to 1 base and at J to 0 bases, leaving 2 bases not matched to a gene. This CDR3 has 16 amino acids. The CDR3 DNA reads TGCGCCAGCAGCCAAGGCGGACAGGGCTCCTACAATGAGCAGTTCTTC. It is translated as CASSQGGQGSYNEQFF.

The rearrangement uses TRBV11-3 and TRBJ2-3; D is unresolved. This CDR3 is built from 14 residues. CDR1 is SGHNT and CDR2 is YENEEA in the germline V gene. Trimming took off 0 bases at V and 6 bases at J, with 10 bases between the two ends. CDR3 region: CASSLELATDTQYF. For the CDR3, the DNA is TGTGCCAGCAGCTTAGAGCTCGCGACGGATACGCAGTATTTT.

This clonotype was seen a handful of times. V gene TRBV6-1 combines with J gene TRBJ2-2; 8 bases map to TRBD1. J was trimmed by 3 bases and V by 4 bases; bases with no gene match: 4. CDR1 is MNHNS, CDR2 SASEGT, per germline. The CDR3 extends over 15 amino acids. CDR3: CASSGDRPYTGELFF. Here the CDR3 DNA reads TGTGCCAGCAGTGGGGACAGGCCTTACACCGGGGAGCTGTTTTTT.

The sample holds many counts of this clonotype. V gene TRBV12-3 or TRBV12-4 combines with J gene TRBJ2-7; D not certain. With 1 base removed from V and 2 bases from J, the gap between germline ends came to 6 bases. The CDR3 consists of 13 residues. DNA for the CDR3: TGTGCCAGCAGTTTAGAGGGCGCCTACGAGCAGTACTTC. It encodes CASSLEGAYEQYF.

This clonotype appeared many times. V is TRBV12-3 or TRBV12-4 and J is TRBJ2-1; D is undetermined. Between the trimmed V and J ends, which lost 2 bases and 8 bases, there was a span of 4 bases. The CDR3 length is 11 residues. In DNA form, the CDR3 reads TGTGCCAGCAGTTTAAGCGATGAGCAGTTCTTC. Translating it yields CASSLSDEQFF.

The genes are TRBV4-3 and TRBJ2-6; tentatively, D is TRBD1 (5 bases). The CDR3 spans 19 residues. The germline V and J ends were trimmed by 0 bases and 4 bases, with 19 bases remaining between them. Germline V gene data show CDR1 as LGHNA and CDR2 as YSLEER. The CDR3 nucleotides are TGCGCCAGCAGCCAAGAACCGAAAGTAAGGGGATCCGGGGCCAACGTCCTGACTTTC. Amino acids: CASSQEPKVRGSGANVLTF.

This clonotype turned up a few times. The rearrangement uses TRBV20-1 and TRBJ1-2, with unresolved D. The CDR3 is 14 amino acids. V was cut by 6 bases and J by 3 bases, with 17 bases left in between. Per the germline V gene, CDR1 is DFQATT and CDR2 is SNEGSKA (reference sequence). The CDR3 region has the DNA TGCAGTGCCCGACCACCGGACTATGACTATGGCTACACCTTC. This gives the protein CSARPPDYDYGYTF.

This clonotype has a count of ten or more. The chain uses TRBV20-1 and TRBJ2-2; D is possibly TRBD2 (5 bases). Trimming stripped 0 bases from V and 3 bases from J, with 11 bases between. CDR3 size: 15 residues. Germline V gene data show CDR1 as DFQATT and CDR2 as SNEGSKA (reference sequence). The CDR3 sequence is CSARERGLDTGELFF. CDR3 sequence (DNA): TGCAGTGCTAGAGAGCGCGGGCTCGACACCGGGGAGCTGTTTTTT.

This clonotype was seen many times. V usage is TRBV7-2 and J usage is TRBJ2-3; D gene uncertain. This CDR3 has 16 amino acids. Germline-derived CDR1 and CDR2 are SGHTA and FQGNSA. Trimming removed 4 bases from V and 4 bases from J, with 18 bases in between. CDR3 sequence reads: CASSYMTASGADTQYF. In nucleotides, the CDR3 is TGTGCCAGCAGCTACATGACGGCCTCGGGCGCAGATACGCAGTATTTT.

Many counts were recorded for this clonotype. As DNA, the CDR3 is TGTGCCAGCAGAGGGGACCGGACTCGACCCTACGAGCAGTACTTC. Translated: CASRGDRTRPYEQYF. This rearrangement joins TRBV28 to TRBJ2-7, with D perhaps matching TRBD1 or TRBD2 (5 bases each). V lost 6 bases and J lost 2, with 17 bases in between. CDR3 length: 15 residues. The V gene's germline CDR1 is MDHEN and CDR2 SYDVKM.

The table lists this clonotype with many counts. The CDR3 DNA reads as TGTGCCAGCAGCCCGAGGACGGTCGGAAACACCATATATTTT. Its protein product is CASSPRTVGNTIYF. This chain links TRBV7-9 with TRBJ1-3; D ambiguous. This CDR3 comprises 14 residues. CDR1 and CDR2 (germline): SEHNR, FQNEAQ (reference sequence). Trimming removed 5 bases from V and 4 bases from J, with 12 bases in between. The complete variable domain, with remaining parts taken from reference TRBV7-9 and TRBJ1-3, reads DTGVSQNPRHKITKRGQNVTFRCDPISEHNRLYWYRQTLGQGPEFLTYFQNEAQLEKSRLLSDRFSAERPKGSFSTLEIQRTEQGDSAMYLCASSPRTVGNTIYFGEGSWLTVV.

The chain combines TRBV5-1 with TRBJ2-7, with D possibly being TRBD1 or TRBD2 (7 bases each). The CDR3 totals 16 residues. Germline assignment: CDR1 SGHRS and CDR2 YFSETQ. Trimming took off 0 bases at V and 5 bases at J, with 18 bases between the two ends. For the CDR3, the DNA is TGCGCCAGCAGCTTGGTGGGGGAGGGGGCGTTGAACGAGCAGTACTTC. Amino acids: CASSLVGEGALNEQYF.

This clonotype was picked up many times. The chain carries TRBV15 and TRBJ1-3; no definite D call. CDR3 length: 15 amino acids. CDR1 LNHNV and CDR2 YYDKDF come from the germline V gene (reference sequence). The V and J ends lost 0 bases and 3 bases respectively, with 9 bases between them. The CDR3 DNA is TGTGCCACCAGCAGAGACAAGGGCTTTGGAAACACCATATATTTT. Amino acid sequence: CATSRDKGFGNTIYF.

This clonotype showed up many times. The chain recombines TRBV7-3 with TRBJ2-5, with D uncertain. V gave up 2 bases and J gave up 1 base, with 8 bases separating them. This CDR3 is 14 amino acids long. The germline gives CDR1 SGHTA, CDR2 FQGTGA. CDR3 bases: TGTGCCAGCAGCTTATACGCTAGCCAAGAGACCCAGTACTTC. Translating gives CASSLYASQETQYF.

The V and J genes are TRBV25-1 and TRBJ1-5; D is uncertain. V was clipped by 3 bases and J by 0 bases, with 9 bases between them. Germline lookup yields CDR1 MGHDK and CDR2 SYGVNS. The CDR3 sequence is 15 residues long. In DNA form, the CDR3 reads TGTGCCAGCAGTGATACCACATATAGCAATCAGCCCCAGCATTTT. Amino acid sequence: CASSDTTYSNQPQHF.

This clonotype turned up a few times. The chain combines TRBV20-1 with TRBJ2-1; 8 bases agree with TRBD2. The CDR3 length is 16 residues. With V trimmed by 1 base and J by 3 bases, 8 bases remained unmatched. Germline V gives CDR1 DFQATT, CDR2 SNEGSKA (reference sequence). The CDR3 loop is CSARVRLAIGYNEQFF. The CDR3 bases are TGCAGTGCTAGAGTACGACTAGCGATAGGCTACAATGAGCAGTTCTTC.

Many counts were recorded for this clonotype. The chain links TRBV10-3 to TRBJ1-2; maybe TRBD1 (5 bases). Germline loops: CDR1 ENHRY, CDR2 SYGVKD. The V gene lost 6 bases and the J gene lost 1 base, with 18 bases spanning the gap. This CDR3 comprises 16 residues. In DNA form, the CDR3 reads TGTGCCATCAGCGGTGCCGGGCAGGGAGATAACTATGGCTACACCTTC. It encodes CAISGAGQGDNYGYTF.

This chain uses TRBV5-1 with TRBJ1-2, with D maybe TRBD1 (5 bases). The CDR3 contains 13 residues. The germline V gene has CDR1 SGHRS and CDR2 YFSETQ. Trimming pared 6 bases from V and 9 bases from J, leaving 18 bases between. CDR3 protein: CASTTGTAGSYTF. DNA of the CDR3: TGCGCCAGCACCACCGGGACGGCTGGGAGCTACACCTTC.

Ten or more counts support this clonotype. The chain combines TRBV5-6 with TRBJ1-2; the D is unclear. Germline CDR1 is SGHDT and CDR2 is YYEEEE. Trimming took off 1 base at V and 5 bases at J, with 6 bases between the two ends. The CDR3 has 12 amino acids. The CDR3 region is CASSLRQYGYTF. The CDR3, as DNA: TGTGCCAGCAGCTTGAGACAATATGGCTACACCTTC.

This clonotype was observed at least ten times. The J gene is TRBJ1-2, the V gene TRBV7-2; D not certain. The germline CDR1 and CDR2 sequences are SGHTA and FQGNSA. V lost 0 bases and J lost 8, with 13 bases in between. The CDR3 has 14 amino acids. The CDR3 is CASSLAGSGGGYTF. The CDR3 DNA reads TGTGCCAGCAGCTTAGCGGGCAGTGGTGGCGGCTACACCTTC.

This clonotype came up many times. The CDR3 reads CASSLSPYTGANEQFF. CDR3 DNA sequence: TGTGCCAGCAGCTTAAGTCCCTATACAGGGGCTAATGAGCAGTTCTTC. The genes are TRBV7-9 and TRBJ2-1, with 7 bases that match TRBD1. V trimming: 2 bases; J trimming: 7 bases; junction bases outside the gene matches: 11. Looked up from germline, CDR1 is SEHNR and CDR2 is FQNEAQ (reference sequence). There are 16 residues in the CDR3.

This clonotype was picked up many times. This chain connects TRBV12-3 or TRBV12-4 to TRBJ2-3, with D perhaps TRBD1 or TRBD2 (6 bases each). With 6 bases removed from V and 0 bases from J, the gap between germline ends came to 10 bases. The CDR3 length is 14 residues. CDR3 loop: CASSGGRSTDTQYF. CDR3 sequence (DNA): TGTGCCAGCAGCGGGGGCCGTAGCACAGATACGCAGTATTTT.

This clonotype was seen a handful of times. V and J are TRBV5-1 and TRBJ1-6, with 9 bases aligning to TRBD1. Germline V CDR1 and CDR2: SGHRS, YFSETQ. The V gene end was trimmed by 3 bases and the J gene end by 7 bases; junction bases not matched to a gene: 5. The CDR3 consists of 15 residues. The CDR3 sequence is CASSYGTGRNSPLHF. CDR3 bases: TGCGCCAGCAGCTATGGGACAGGGAGGAATTCACCCCTCCACTTT.